This T cell receptor (beta chain) was sequenced for a study of blood T cell repertoires in COVID-19. Assay: immunoSEQ multiplex PCR; the TCRdb copy retains only in-frame clones and omits some. The sample lists approximately 82,000 clones, approximately 82% occurring once. This clone has a single count. CDR1 and CDR2 from the germline V gene are SGHTA and FQGNSA. The CDR3 consists of 18 residues. V lost 3 bases to trimming and J lost 0 bases, with 18 bases between them. J is TRBJ1-5 and V is TRBV7-2; D not certain. This TCR was sampled from a woman aged 55-70 years with acute or convalescent COVID-19. Material: peripheral blood. The CDR3 here is CASSFELPSVSSNQPQHF. The CDR3 nucleotides read TGTGCCAGCAGCTTCGAACTTCCCAGCGTCAGTAGCAATCAGCCCCAGCATTTT.